This TCR beta chain was captured by sequencing in a study of regulatory T cells in long-lasting Graves disease. Findings of the study overall: There was favoring of TRBV28, TRBJ1-2 and TRBJ2-5 in persistent disease. Since the sample size was small, accuracy may have been reduced.

Time point here: persistent/refractory GD, antithyroid drugs over 5 years with positive TRAb. The authors made the TCR library using RNA they extracted from PBMCs. Points on this clonotype: Its antigen is not identified. It may be a read error: a sequence one base away is much more abundant.

Germline V CDR1 and CDR2: DFQATT, SNEGSKA (reference sequence). The CDR3 extends over 13 amino acids. Library construction for TCR beta used iRepertoire HTBI primers and Arm-PCR of CDR3 regions. TCRdb ran MiXCR on the multiplex PCR reads and lists one entry per CDR3 protein. The sample has 400,000 to 500,000 distinct CDR3 sequences; roughly a fifth are singletons. The sequenced sample was peripheral blood mononuclear cells (PBMCs), obtained when the disease was refractory, from a patient treated with antithyroid drugs. The TCR sequence derives from a female donor with Graves disease. The chain couples TRBV20-1 to TRBJ2-5; D possibly corresponds to TRBD2 (6 bases). The DNA of the CDR3 is TGCAGTGCCGGAGGGGACCCCCAAGGGACCCAGTACTTC. This codes for CSAGGDPQGTQYF.